The clone carrying this TCR beta chain occurred many times. Its cognate antigen is unknown. Regions amplified from RNA transcripts were the TCR beta CDR3 regions. An initial round of RT-PCR targeting the TCR CDR3 relied on the HTBI primer set. TCRdb recomputed calls from the multiplex PCR reads with MiXCR, one row per CDR3 protein. The profile shows hundreds of thousands of distinct CDR3 sequences, roughly 37% of them singletons. This CDR3 has 15 residues. V was trimmed by 4 bases and J by 3 bases, leaving 16 bases between them. Germline V lookup: CDR1 SGHRS, CDR2 YFSETQ. Patients aged 18 to 65 had newly diagnosed hyperthyroidism lasting under 2 months. Criteria for exclusion of patients were uncontrolled infection, other autoimmune disease, pregnancy or lactation. Diagnostic decisions used clinical symptoms, serum thyroxine and TRAb, thyroid ultrasound and orbital computed tomography. The record originates from a study of T cells in Graves' hyperthyroidism and ophthalmopathy. Study findings and constraints: Blood also held most thyroid clonotypes expanded beyond 0.001.

Specimen: blood. The V and J genes are TRBV5-1 and TRBJ1-1; D is perhaps TRBD1 (5 bases). This clonotype originated in a man between 18 and 35 years old with Graves' hyperthyroidism. This CDR3 reads CASSPRQLGDTEAFF. Written as DNA, the CDR3 is TGCGCCAGCAGCCCAAGACAGCTAGGGGACACTGAAGCTTTCTTT. Complete variable domain (other parts from reference TRBV5-1 and TRBJ1-1): KAGVTQTPRYLIKTRGQQVTLSCSPISGHRSVSWYQQTPGQGLQFLFEYFSETQRNKGNFPGRFSGRQFSNSRSEMNVSTLELGDSALYLCASSPRQLGDTEAFFGQGTRLTVV.